The present entry profiles one TCR beta chain with its context. The data belong to a study of blood T cell repertoires in COVID-19. The CDR3 covers 13 residues. J lost 1 base, V lost 11 bases, and 7 bases had no gene match. From germline, CDR1 is SGHTA and CDR2 FQGNSA. Sequencing was performed with immunoSEQ multiplex PCR; in TCRdb, only in-frame clones are kept and a portion is missing. The table lists about 59,000 clones, almost 80% of them singletons. The receptor was derived from a man in his 60s with acute or convalescent COVID-19. This chain connects TRBV7-2 to TRBJ2-5; 7 bases agree with TRBD1. The material sequenced was peripheral blood. The DNA of the CDR3 is TGTGCCTCCTCGAGGGGGCTCCAAGAGACCCAGTACTTC. Encoded protein: CASSRGLQETQYF.